This T cell receptor (beta chain) was recorded in a study of metastatic and nonmetastatic thyroid tumors. Under the authors' procedure: Using the CDR3 differences seen across clinicopathological groups, the authors built a distant-metastasis classifier for papillary thyroid cancer, which was meant to discriminate distant-metastatic patients. TCRdb re-clonotyped the PCR reads through MiXCR. The V and J calls were determined by TCRdb, not by the authors. Among more than 20,000 clones listed, 10% to 15% were seen once. All patients were untreated before thyroid surgery. This clone was picked up many times. Germline assignment: CDR1 MNHNS and CDR2 SASEGT. This CDR3 contains 13 residues. Trimming cost V 7 bases and J 10 bases, with 18 bases left between them.

The gene calls are TRBV6-1 and TRBJ2-3, with D perhaps TRBD1 (6 bases). The sample taken for sequencing was blood. This TCR was sampled from a female donor with papillary thyroid cancer or a benign thyroid nodule (not recorded which). Some clones in this sample may be carry-over from other donors' samples. CDR3 region: CASKAGDIGPQYF. The CDR3 DNA is TGTGCCAGCAAAGCAGGGGACATCGGCCCGCAGTATTTT.